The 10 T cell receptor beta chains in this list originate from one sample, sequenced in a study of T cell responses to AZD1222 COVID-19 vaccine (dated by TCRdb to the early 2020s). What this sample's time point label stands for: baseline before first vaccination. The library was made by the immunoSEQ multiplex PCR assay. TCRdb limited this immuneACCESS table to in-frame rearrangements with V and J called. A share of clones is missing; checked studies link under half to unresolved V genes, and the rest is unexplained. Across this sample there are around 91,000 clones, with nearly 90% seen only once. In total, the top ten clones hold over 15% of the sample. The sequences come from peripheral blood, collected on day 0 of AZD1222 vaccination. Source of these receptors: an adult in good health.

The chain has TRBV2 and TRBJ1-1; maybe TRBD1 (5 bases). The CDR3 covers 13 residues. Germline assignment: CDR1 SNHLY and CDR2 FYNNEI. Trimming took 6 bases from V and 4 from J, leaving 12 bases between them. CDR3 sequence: CASRVGGSTEAFF. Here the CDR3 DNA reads TGTGCCAGCAGGGTTGGGGGGTCCACTGAAGCTTTCTTT.

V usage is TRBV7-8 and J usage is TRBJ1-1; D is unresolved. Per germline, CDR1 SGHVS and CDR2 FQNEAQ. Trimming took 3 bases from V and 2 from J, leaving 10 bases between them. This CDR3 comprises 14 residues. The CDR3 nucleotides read TGTGCCAGCAGCTTTAGAGAGGGTAACACTGAAGCTTTCTTT. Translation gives CASSFREGNTEAFF. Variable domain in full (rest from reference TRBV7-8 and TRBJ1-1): GAGVSQSPRYKVAKRGQDVALRCDPISGHVSLFWYQQALGQGPEFLTYFQNEAQLDKSGLPSDRFFAERPEGSVSTLKIQRTQQEDSAVYLCASSFREGNTEAFFGQGTRLTVV.

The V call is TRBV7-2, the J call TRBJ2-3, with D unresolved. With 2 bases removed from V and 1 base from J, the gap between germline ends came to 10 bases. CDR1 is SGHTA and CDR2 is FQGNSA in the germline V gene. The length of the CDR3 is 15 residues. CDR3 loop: CASSLFGAGTDTQYF. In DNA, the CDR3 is TGTGCCAGCAGCTTATTTGGCGCGGGCACAGATACGCAGTATTTT.

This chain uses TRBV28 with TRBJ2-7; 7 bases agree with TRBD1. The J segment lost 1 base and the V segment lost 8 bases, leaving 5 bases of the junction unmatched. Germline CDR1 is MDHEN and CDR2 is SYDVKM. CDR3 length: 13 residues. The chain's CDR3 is CASSTGVSYEQYF. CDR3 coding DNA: TGTGCCAGCTCAACAGGGGTTTCCTACGAGCAGTACTTC.

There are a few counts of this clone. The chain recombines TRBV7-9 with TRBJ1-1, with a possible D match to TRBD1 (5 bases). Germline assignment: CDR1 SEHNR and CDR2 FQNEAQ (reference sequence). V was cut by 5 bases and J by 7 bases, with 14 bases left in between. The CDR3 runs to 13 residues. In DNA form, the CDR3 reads TGTGCCAGCAGCGTTCCAGGGCTAGATGAAGCTTTCTTT. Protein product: CASSVPGLDEAFF. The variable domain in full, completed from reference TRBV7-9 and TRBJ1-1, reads DTGVSQNPRHKITKRGQNVTFRCDPISEHNRLYWYRQTLGQGPEFLTYFQNEAQLEKSRLLSDRFSAERPKGSFSTLEIQRTEQGDSAMYLCASSVPGLDEAFFGQGTRLTVV.

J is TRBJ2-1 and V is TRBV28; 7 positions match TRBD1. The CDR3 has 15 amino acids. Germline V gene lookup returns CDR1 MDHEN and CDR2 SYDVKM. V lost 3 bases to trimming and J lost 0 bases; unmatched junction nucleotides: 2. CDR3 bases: TGTGCCAGCAGTTTTCCAGGGGGCTCCTACAATGAGCAGTTCTTC. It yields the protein CASSFPGGSYNEQFF.

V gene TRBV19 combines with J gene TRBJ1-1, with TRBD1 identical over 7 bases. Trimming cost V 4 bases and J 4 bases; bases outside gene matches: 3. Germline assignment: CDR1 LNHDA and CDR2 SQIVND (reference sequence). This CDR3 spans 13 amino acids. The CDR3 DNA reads TGTGCCAGTAGTAACAGGGGCGGCACTGAAGCTTTCTTT. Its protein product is CASSNRGGTEAFF.

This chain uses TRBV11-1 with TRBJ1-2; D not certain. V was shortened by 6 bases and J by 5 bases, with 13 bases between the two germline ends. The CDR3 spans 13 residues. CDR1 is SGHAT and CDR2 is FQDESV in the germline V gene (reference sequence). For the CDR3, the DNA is TGTGCCAGCAGTCAAGGTCTGGGGTATGGCTACACCTTC. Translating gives CASSQGLGYGYTF.

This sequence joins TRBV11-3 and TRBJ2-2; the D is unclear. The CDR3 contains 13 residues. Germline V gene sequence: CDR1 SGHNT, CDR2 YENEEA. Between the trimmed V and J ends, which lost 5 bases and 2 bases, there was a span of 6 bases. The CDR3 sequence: CASSGDNTGELFF. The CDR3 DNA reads TGTGCCAGCAGCGGCGATAACACCGGGGAGCTGTTTTTT.

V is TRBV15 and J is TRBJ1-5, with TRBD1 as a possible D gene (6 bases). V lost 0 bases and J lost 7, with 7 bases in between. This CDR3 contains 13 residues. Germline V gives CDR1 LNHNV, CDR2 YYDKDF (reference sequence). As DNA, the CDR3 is TGTGCCACCAGCAGAGAAGGGGGACAGCCCCAGCATTTT. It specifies CATSREGGQPQHF.